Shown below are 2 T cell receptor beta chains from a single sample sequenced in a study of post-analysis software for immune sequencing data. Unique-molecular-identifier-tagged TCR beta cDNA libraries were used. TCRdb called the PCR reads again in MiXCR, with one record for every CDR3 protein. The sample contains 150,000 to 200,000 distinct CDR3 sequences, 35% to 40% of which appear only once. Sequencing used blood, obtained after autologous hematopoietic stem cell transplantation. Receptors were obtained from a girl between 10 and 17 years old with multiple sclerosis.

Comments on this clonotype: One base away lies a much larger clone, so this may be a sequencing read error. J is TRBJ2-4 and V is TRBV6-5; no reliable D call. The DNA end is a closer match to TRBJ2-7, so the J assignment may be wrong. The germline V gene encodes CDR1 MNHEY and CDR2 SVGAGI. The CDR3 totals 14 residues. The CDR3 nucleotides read TGTGCCAGCAGTTACTCCCCCAGTTGTTACGAGCAGTACTTC. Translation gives CASSYSPSCYEQYF.

For the CDR3, the DNA is TGCAGCGTTGCGACTAGTCCCCACAATGAGCAGTTCTTC. Translating it yields CSVATSPHNEQFF. The chain is built from TRBV29-1 and TRBJ2-1; TRBD2 is a possible D gene (6 bases). Germline CDR1 and CDR2: SQVTM and ANQGSEA. With 4 bases removed from V and 5 bases from J, the gap between germline ends came to 12 bases. The CDR3 is made up of 13 amino acids.